This T cell receptor beta chain was captured by sequencing in a study of blood T cell repertoires in COVID-19 (TCRdb year 2020). The study in broad terms: Collaborator samples came from the United States, Italy and Spain and covered acute and convalescent phases of COVID-19. The dataset comprised deeply sampled blood TCRbeta repertoires from subjects exposed to, actively infected with, or recovered from COVID-19. A de-identified subject ID, COVID-19 status, age in years and sex were almost always included in the sample metadata. The material from the prospective study consisted of cDNA or gDNA derived from T cells, B-cell-depleted T cells, or PBMCs. The samples were drawn from two sources: the first 160 participants of the ongoing ImmuneRACE study, and 950 to 1,500 subjects contributed by 6 global collaborators. Where available, HLA class I and class II types were obtained from metadata supplied by the sample provider rather than from assay-based typing. The repertoires were made available in a free public database intended to serve as a resource for research on the immune response to SARS-CoV-2. Summary of the overall study and its limitations: How much clinical and demographic metadata was included differed by source and by participant, and the metadata was provided uncurated.

The immunoSEQ Assay, a bias-controlled multiplex PCR, was used to amplify TCRbeta CDR3 regions from genomic DNA. In the original analysis: The number of nucleated cells in each sample was estimated from the amplification of reference gene primers within the assay. Sequence reads were collapsed and filtered to measure the absolute abundance of every unique TCRbeta CDR3 rearrangement. Productive Simpson clonality was computed per sample as the square root of Simpson's diversity index over productive rearrangements. Drawn from immuneACCESS, this table holds only the in-frame rearrangements with V and J called that TCRdb kept. Clones are partly lost; checked studies trace under half to an unresolved V gene and leave the rest unexplained. V and J calls plus clone size are reproduced from that table; the DNA served to infer D and trimming. Present in this sample are approximately 200,000 clones, 94% of which were seen just once. Of the sample, roughly 0.76% is held by the ten largest clones.

As regards this clone: The antigen this receptor binds is unknown. The sample holds no much larger clone one base away, and base qualities are not on file.

Its CDR3 holds 15 amino acids, cysteine through phenylalanine. Only the CDR3 part of the read is kept: 45 bases, read in frame from the first base. Trimming removed 0 bases from V and 3 bases from J, leaving 8 bases between the germline ends. Sequences MNHNS (CDR1) and SASEGT (CDR2) are obtained from the germline V gene. At one collaborating source in Seattle, patients were enrolled during active infection and were followed longitudinally through the course of disease. Each collaborating institution followed its own protocols to collect whole blood in K2EDTA tubes. For TCRbeta analysis, collaborator samples were shipped as frozen whole blood, as isolated PBMCs, or as DNA extracted from either sample type.

This clonotype was sampled from a man aged 25-40 years with COVID-19, enrolled during active disease. Material for sequencing was peripheral blood. This chain joins TRBV6-1 to TRBJ1-4; the D gene is not confidently resolved. The DNA sequence is given as TGTGCCAGCAGTGAAGCGGTGGGCTCTAATGAAAAACTGTTTTTT. Its protein is CASSEAVGSNEKLFF.